The rows below give T cell receptor beta chains drawn from one sample of a study of regulatory T cells in long-lasting Graves disease. TCRdb processed the multiplex PCR reads anew with MiXCR; each CDR3 protein has one entry. The data contain 400,000 or so distinct CDR3 sequences, roughly a quarter of them seen just once; the ten biggest clones take up about a quarter. The specimen was peripheral blood mononuclear cells (PBMCs), collected when the disease was refractory, from a patient treated with antithyroid drugs. Receptors originate from a female donor with Graves disease. The CDR3 runs from the conserved cysteine through the conserved F or W. Size is stated for part of the rows, as once, few or many counts, or as a class when the clone is expanded.

V,size,CDR3
TRBV27,many,CASSLTGDKGNQPQHF
TRBV7-2,NA,CASSRDRELGEQYF
TRBV7-2,NA,CASSLRTSGYEQYF
TRBV7-2,NA,CASSLGVTQETQYF
TRBV2,many,CASSDETQYF
TRBV20-1,once,CSARDASGRAPADTQYF
TRBV7-3,NA,CASSLVEEKREGETQYF
TRBV28,many,CASSRDSIGETQYF
TRBV7-9,many,CASSRTGNGGDEQYF
TRBV6-5,NA,CASSYKGGAEAFF
TRBV5-1,many,CASSFLAGGPPGANVLTF
TRBV2,many,CASSEVAANSPLHF
TRBV20-1,few,CSVGGGPGEKLFF
TRBV6-2/TRBV6-3,NA,CAGRFFTGSSYEQYF
TRBV18,NA,CASSPETVNIQYF
TRBV12-3/TRBV12-4,many,CASSYSGNTIYF
TRBV20-1,many,CSARIRRLNTYEQYF
TRBV5-1,many,CASSTHGLKDEKLFF
TRBV7-9,NA,CASSLVAAVQTGGKYGYTF
TRBV28,NA,CASTSGSAGETQYF
TRBV7-3,many,CASSLSSFGLAEAFF
TRBV5-1,many,CASSLDRAEVGGYTF
TRBV28,NA,CASSLAGGNGAQHF
TRBV20-1,few,CSAEGTGKYEQHF
TRBV19,NA,CASSPGTSGANVLTF
TRBV6-2/TRBV6-3,many,CASSYSLDRPRHEQYF
TRBV29-1,NA,CSVEVVGSPEAFF
TRBV4-1,few,CASSQDVTGFNSPLHF
TRBV9,many,CASSVTDRTNEKLFF